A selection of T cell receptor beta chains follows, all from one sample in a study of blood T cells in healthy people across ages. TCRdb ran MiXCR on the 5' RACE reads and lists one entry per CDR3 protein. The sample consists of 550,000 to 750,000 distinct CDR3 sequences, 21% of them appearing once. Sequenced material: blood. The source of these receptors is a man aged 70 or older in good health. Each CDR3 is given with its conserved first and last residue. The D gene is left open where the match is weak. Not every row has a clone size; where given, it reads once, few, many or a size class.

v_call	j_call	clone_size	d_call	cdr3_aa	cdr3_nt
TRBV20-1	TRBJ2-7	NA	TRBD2	CSAISGRLDTEQYF	TGCAGTGCTATTAGCGGGAGACTTGATACCGAGCAGTACTTC
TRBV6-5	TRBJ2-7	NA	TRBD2	CASSFLPGLAGSYEQYF	TGTGCCAGCAGTTTTCTACCGGGACTAGCGGGCTCCTACGAGCAGTACTTC
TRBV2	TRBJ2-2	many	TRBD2	CASRMGLVFPGELFF	TGTGCCAGCAGGATGGGACTAGTTTTCCCCGGGGAGCTGTTTTTT
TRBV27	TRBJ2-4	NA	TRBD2	CASSLQTSGEAKNIQYF	TGTGCCAGCAGTCTACAGACTAGCGGGGAAGCCAAAAACATTCAGTACTTC
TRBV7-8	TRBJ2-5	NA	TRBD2	CASSRPGLAGDETQYF	TGTGCCAGCAGCAGACCGGGACTAGCGGGAGATGAGACCCAGTACTTC
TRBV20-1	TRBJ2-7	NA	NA	CSATGKKGSYEQYF	TGCAGTGCAACCGGTAAAAAAGGCTCCTACGAGCAGTACTTC
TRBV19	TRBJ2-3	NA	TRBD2	CASSGRGTSGRASTDTQYF	TGTGCCAGTAGTGGCCGAGGGACTAGCGGGAGGGCCAGCACAGATACGCAGTATTTT
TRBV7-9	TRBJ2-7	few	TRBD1	CASSLGTGGLYEQYF	TGTGCCAGCAGCTTAGGGACAGGGGGCTTGTACGAGCAGTACTTC
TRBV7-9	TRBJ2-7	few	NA	CASTPAGGYEQYF	TGTGCCAGCACGCCGGCAGGAGGCTACGAGCAGTACTTC
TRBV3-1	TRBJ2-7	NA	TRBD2	CASSQAGTTYEQYF	TGTGCCAGCAGCCAAGCAGGGACTACCTACGAGCAGTACTTC
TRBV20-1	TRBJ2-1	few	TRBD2	CSANRLAGHHNEQFF	TGCAGTGCGAATAGACTAGCGGGACACCACAATGAGCAGTTCTTC
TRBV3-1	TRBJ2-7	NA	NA	CASSQGPAVYEQYF	TGTGCCAGCAGCCAAGGTCCGGCGGTATACGAGCAGTACTTC
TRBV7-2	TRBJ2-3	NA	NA	CASSPGWGRTDTQYF	TGTGCCAGCAGCCCGGGGTGGGGAAGGACAGATACGCAGTATTTT
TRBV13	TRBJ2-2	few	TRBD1	CASSLTGTGYSGELFF	TGTGCCAGCAGCTTAACCGGGACAGGGTATTCCGGGGAGCTGTTTTTT
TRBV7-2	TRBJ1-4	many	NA	CASATSTKDEKLFF	TGTGCCAGCGCGACCTCCACGAAGGATGAAAAACTGTTTTTT
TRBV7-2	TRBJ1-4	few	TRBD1	CASSLQAGQSNEELFF	TGTGCCAGCAGCCTTCAAGCGGGACAGTCAAATGAAGAACTGTTTTTT
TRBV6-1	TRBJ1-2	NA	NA	CASPGEDGYTF	TGTGCCAGCCCCGGGGAAGATGGCTACACCTTC
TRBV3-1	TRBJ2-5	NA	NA	CAIRGTARATQYF	TGTGCCATAAGGGGGACGGCGCGGGCGACCCAGTACTTC
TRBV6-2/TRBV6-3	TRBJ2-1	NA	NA	CASSRQTGVYNEQFF	TGTGCCAGCAGCCGACAAACGGGAGTCTACAATGAGCAGTTCTTC
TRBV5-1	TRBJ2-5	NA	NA	CASSLTAMSETQYF	TGCGCCAGCAGCTTGACAGCGATGTCTGAGACCCAGTACTTC
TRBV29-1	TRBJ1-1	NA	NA	CSVGEVPEAFF	TGCAGCGTTGGCGAGGTTCCTGAAGCTTTCTTT
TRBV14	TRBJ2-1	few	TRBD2	CASRNTSGNYNEQFF	TGTGCCAGCAGAAATACTAGCGGGAACTACAATGAGCAGTTCTTC
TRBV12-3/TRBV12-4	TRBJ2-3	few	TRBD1	CASSRDRSSTDTQYF	TGTGCCAGCAGCCGGGACAGGTCTAGCACAGATACGCAGTATTTT
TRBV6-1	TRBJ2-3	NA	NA	CASSQAYRDEQYF	TGTGCCAGCAGCCAGGCCTACAGGGATGAGCAGTATTTT
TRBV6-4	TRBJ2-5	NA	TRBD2	CASSCPASGLETHYF	TGTGCCAGCAGCTGCCCAGCTAGCGGGTTAGAGACCCATTACTTC
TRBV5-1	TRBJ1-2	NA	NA	CASSLAGTDYGYTF	TGCGCCAGCAGCTTGGCCGGGACGGACTATGGCTACACCTTC
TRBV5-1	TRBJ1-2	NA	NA	CASSPEGYGYTF	TGCGCCAGCAGCCCCGAAGGTTATGGCTACACCTTC
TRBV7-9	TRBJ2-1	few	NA	CASSARGASSYNEQFF	TGTGCCAGCAGCGCAAGAGGGGCGAGCTCCTACAATGAGCAGTTCTTC
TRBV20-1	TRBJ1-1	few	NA	CSARFLGSNTEAFF	TGCAGTGCTAGATTTCTGGGAAGCAACACTGAAGCTTTCTTT
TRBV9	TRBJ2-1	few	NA	CASSVVPDNEQFF	TGTGCCAGCAGCGTAGTACCAGACAATGAGCAGTTCTTC
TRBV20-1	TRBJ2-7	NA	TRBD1	CSAIPGTGTYEQYF	TGCAGTGCTATACCCGGGACAGGAACCTACGAGCAGTACTTC
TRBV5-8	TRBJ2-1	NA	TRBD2	CASSLGLAGGPTNEQFF	TGTGCCAGCAGCTTGGGGCTAGCGGGAGGGCCTACCAATGAGCAGTTCTTC
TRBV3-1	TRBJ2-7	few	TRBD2	CASVAGGSYEQYF	TGTGCTAGCGTTGCGGGAGGGTCCTACGAGCAGTACTTC
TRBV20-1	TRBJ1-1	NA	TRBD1	CSAIGQGAPEAFF	TGCAGTGCCATCGGACAGGGGGCGCCTGAAGCTTTCTTT
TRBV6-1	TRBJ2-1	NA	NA	CASSIATYNERFF	TGTGCCAGCAGCATAGCCACCTACAATGAGCGGTTCTTC
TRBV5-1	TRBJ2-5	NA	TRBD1	CASSFQGAAIQETQYF	TGCGCCAGCAGCTTTCAGGGGGCCGCGATCCAAGAGACCCAGTACTTC
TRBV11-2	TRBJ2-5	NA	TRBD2	CASSLELAGGRNEQYF	TGTGCCAGCAGCTTAGAACTAGCGGGAGGGCGCAATGAGCAGTACTTC
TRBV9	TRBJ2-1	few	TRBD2	CASSEGLAEYNEQFF	TGTGCCAGCAGCGAGGGACTAGCGGAATACAATGAGCAGTTCTTC
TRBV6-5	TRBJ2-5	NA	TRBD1	CASRPDRVQETQYF	TGTGCCAGCAGACCAGACAGGGTCCAAGAGACCCAGTACTTC
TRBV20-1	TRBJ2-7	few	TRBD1	CSAPGQGAYEQYF	TGCAGTGCCCCGGGACAGGGGGCATACGAGCAGTACTTC
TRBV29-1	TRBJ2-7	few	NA	CSGGRGGSCEQYF	TGCAGCGGAGGAAGGGGAGGATCGTGCGAGCAGTACTTC
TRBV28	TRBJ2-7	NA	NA	CASSYDPKSGPKNYEQYF	TGTGCCAGCAGTTACGACCCCAAGAGCGGACCCAAGAACTACGAGCAGTACTTC
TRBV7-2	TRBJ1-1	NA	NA	CASSFGGAEAFF	TGTGCCAGCAGCTTTGGCGGGGCTGAAGCTTTCTTT
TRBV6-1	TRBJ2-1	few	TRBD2	CASSVTGPGLAGISSYNEQFF	TGTGCCAGCAGTGTGACAGGACCGGGACTAGCGGGGATCAGCTCCTACAATGAACAGTTCTTC
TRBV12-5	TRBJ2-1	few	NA	CASGLEEEQFF	TGTGCTAGTGGTTTGGAGGAGGAGCAGTTCTTC
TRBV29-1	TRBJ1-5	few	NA	CSVLQGNNQPQHF	TGCAGCGTTTTACAGGGCAACAATCAGCCCCAGCATTTT
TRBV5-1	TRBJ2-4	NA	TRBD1	CASSSEGQGLAKNIQYF	TGCGCCAGCAGCTCCGAAGGACAGGGGCTAGCCAAAAACATTCAGTACTTC
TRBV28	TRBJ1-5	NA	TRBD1	CASSFGTAGQPQHF	TGTGCCAGCAGTTTCGGGACAGCCGGACAGCCCCAGCATTTT
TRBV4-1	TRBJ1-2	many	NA	CASSQDYAAYGYTF	TGCGCCAGCAGCCAAGATTACGCCGCGTATGGCTACACCTTC
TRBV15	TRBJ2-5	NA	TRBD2	CATSRSGSSQETQYF	TGTGCCACCAGTCGTAGCGGGAGCTCCCAAGAGACCCAGTACTTC